This T cell receptor beta chain was sequenced in a study of post-analysis software for immune sequencing data. Across the study: The patients showed relapsing-remitting, secondary progressive and progressive-relapsing multiple sclerosis courses.

Prepared libraries of TCR beta cDNA carried unique molecular identifiers. Starting from approximately 0.95 to 9.8 million T cells, the study yielded 500,000 or so cDNA molecules. Each CDR3 protein gets one entry after TCRdb re-called the PCR reads with MiXCR. The repertoire has approximately 690,000 distinct CDR3 sequences, 55% to 70% of them found once; the top ten carry approximately 10%. As concerns this clonotype: Its antigen is unidentified.

The V and J ends lost 0 bases and 7 bases respectively, with 17 bases between them. The CDR3 spans 16 residues. The germline V gene encodes CDR1 SGHDT and CDR2 YYEEEE. Study-wide points: The normalized Chao1 diversity of multiple sclerosis patients was significantly lower than that of controls. Controls showed lower frequencies than patients for five TRBV segments, and TRBV5-6, TRBV5-1 and TRBV20-1 were among these. Clustering by F measure revealed strong co-clustering among samples prepared together in one batch.

This chain links TRBV5-6 with TRBJ2-1; D is unresolved. Material for sequencing was blood. The sequence came from a girl aged 2 to 10 with multiple sclerosis. The CDR3 is CASSLGRGTVINEQFF. The CDR3 region has the DNA TGTGCCAGCAGCTTGGGGAGAGGAACGGTCATAAATGAGCAGTTCTTC.